Each of the 17 T cell receptor beta chains below was sequenced from the same sample in a study of early T cells in non-severe SARS-CoV-2 infection. TCRdb re-called the 5' RACE reads through MiXCR, storing one row per CDR3 protein. The sample carries around 55,000 distinct CDR3 sequences, under 7.5% recorded once. Here the sequenced sample was whole blood, taken at baseline. Source of these receptors: an adult who was a healthcare worker with PCR-confirmed SARS-CoV-2 infection or an uninfected control (not recorded which).

The CDR3 region is CASSYLPGFTDTQYF. For the CDR3, the DNA is TGTGCCAGCAGTTACCTGCCGGGTTTTACAGATACGCAGTATTTT. The chain couples TRBV6-2 or TRBV6-3 to TRBJ2-3, with D unclear. CDR1 is MNHEY, CDR2 SVGEGT, per germline. The CDR3 is 15 amino acids. Trimming took 2 bases from V and 3 from J, leaving 12 bases between them.

The chain couples TRBV29-1 to TRBJ1-1; D is unresolved. This CDR3 contains 11 residues. Germline V gene lookup returns CDR1 SQVTM and CDR2 ANQGSEA. The ends were cut back, 5 bases at V and 2 bases at J, with 6 bases in the middle. This chain's CDR3 is CSVSHNTEAFF. DNA for the CDR3: TGCAGCGTTTCCCATAACACTGAAGCTTTCTTT. Variable domain in full (rest from reference TRBV29-1 and TRBJ1-1): SAVISQKPSRDICQRGTSLTIQCQVDSQVTMMFWYRQQPGQSLTLIATANQGSEATYESGFVIDKFPISRPNLTFSTLTVSNMSPEDSSIYLCSVSHNTEAFFGQGTRLTVV.

The chain couples TRBV18 to TRBJ1-5; 8 nucleotides line up with TRBD1. Losses at the gene ends were 8 bases for V and 6 bases for J; bases not matched to a gene: 6. Germline V lookup: CDR1 KGHSH, CDR2 LQKENI. CDR3 length equals 13 residues. The CDR3 bases are TGTGCCAGCACCCCGGACAGGGCTCAGCCCCAGCATTTT. Translation: CASTPDRAQPQHF. Looking up the rest from reference TRBV18 and TRBJ1-5 gives the full variable domain: NAGVMQNPRHLVRRRGQEARLRCSPMKGHSHVYWYRQLPEEGLKFMVYLQKENIIDESGMPKERFSAEFPKEGPSILRIQQVVRGDSAAYFCASTPDRAQPQHFGDGTRLSIL.

The chain combines TRBV12-3 or TRBV12-4 with TRBJ2-2; a possible D gene is TRBD1 (6 bases). The length of the CDR3 is 17 residues. V was clipped by 4 bases and J by 5 bases, with 20 bases between them. In DNA, the CDR3 is TGTGCCAGCAGTTCCTCTTGGGGACAAACTCGGACCGGGGAGCTGTTTTTT. Protein sequence: CASSSSWGQTRTGELFF.

This clonotype was picked up many times. The chain links TRBV11-1 to TRBJ1-1, with TRBD1 matching 7 bases. Germline-derived CDR1 and CDR2 are SGHAT and FQDESV (reference sequence). The CDR3 sequence is 14 residues long. V was clipped by 5 bases and J by 1 base; unmatched bases: 4. The CDR3 spells CASSPGQTNTEAFF. The CDR3 DNA follows: TGTGCCAGCAGCCCGGGACAGACGAACACTGAAGCTTTCTTT.

This clonotype was seen repeatedly, ten times or more. The chain recombines TRBV6-4 with TRBJ2-1; 11 bases map to TRBD2. After removal of 3 bases from V and 8 bases from J, the junction contained 9 bases not matched to a gene. Germline lookup yields CDR1 MRHNA and CDR2 SNTAGT. The length of the CDR3 is 16 residues. The CDR3 loop is CASSETSGGYLHEQFF. The CDR3 DNA reads as TGTGCCAGCAGTGAAACTAGCGGGGGCTACCTACATGAGCAGTTCTTC.

This clonotype was detected only a few times. The chain couples TRBV4-2 to TRBJ2-5; D is uncertain. This CDR3 is 11 amino acids long. Trimming stripped 3 bases from V and 7 bases from J, with 6 bases between. Germline lookup yields CDR1 LGHNA and CDR2 YNFKEQ. CDR3 DNA: TGTGCCAGCAGCCAGGAAGGGACCCAGTACTTC. Protein sequence: CASSQEGTQYF.

This clonotype was counted ten times or more. This sequence joins TRBV12-3 or TRBV12-4 and TRBJ2-5; 9 positions agree with TRBD2. The CDR3 contains 17 residues. Germline trimming cut 2 bases from V and 2 bases from J; bases unmatched to any gene: 9. The CDR3: CASSLLFGGGGQETQYF. The CDR3, as DNA: TGTGCCAGCAGTTTATTATTCGGCGGGGGGGGTCAAGAGACCCAGTACTTC.

In this sample, this clonotype turned up many times. The chain combines TRBV5-1 with TRBJ2-7; D ambiguous. Trimming cost V 6 bases and J 1 base, with 14 bases left between them. The CDR3 spans 14 residues. CDR1 and CDR2 (germline): SGHRS, YFSETQ. The CDR3 nucleotides read TGCGCCAGCACCCCGGCAGGCTTATCCTACGAGCAGTACTTC. The encoded protein is CASTPAGLSYEQYF.

This chain links TRBV7-2 with TRBJ2-1; D gene uncertain. V dropped 1 base and J dropped 5 bases, with 6 bases sitting between them. Germline V gene lookup returns CDR1 SGHTA and CDR2 FQGNSA. The length of the CDR3 is 13 residues. CDR3 in DNA: TGTGCCAGCAGCTTAGGATTAAACAATGAGCAGTTCTTC. This encodes CASSLGLNNEQFF.

This clonotype was counted many times. The chain carries TRBV7-9 and TRBJ2-1; 8 positions match TRBD1. Trimming removed 5 bases from V and 4 bases from J; junction bases left unmatched: 25. This CDR3 is 21 amino acids long. CDR1 SEHNR and CDR2 FQNEAQ come from the germline V gene (reference sequence). CDR3 DNA sequence: TGTGCCAGCAGCCTCGCCCGCATGACAGGGGATCGTCGGGGTTGGTACAATGAGCAGTTCTTC. This codes for CASSLARMTGDRRGWYNEQFF.

The chain uses TRBV6-6 and TRBJ2-2, with D tentatively TRBD1 or TRBD2 (5 bases each). The germline V gene encodes CDR1 MNHNY and CDR2 SVGAGI (reference sequence). The CDR3 consists of 13 residues. Trimming left V 2 bases short and J 6 bases short, with 7 bases between. CDR3 amino acids: CASSYGTAGELFF. The DNA of the CDR3 is TGTGCCAGCAGTTACGGGACGGCCGGGGAGCTGTTTTTT.

In its sample, this clonotype was seen a few times. This chain connects TRBV20-1 to TRBJ1-5; D remains ambiguous. Germline V gene data show CDR1 as DFQATT and CDR2 as SNEGSKA (reference sequence). V was clipped by 8 bases and J by 2 bases, with 10 bases between them. This CDR3 region has 12 residues. The CDR3 spells CSMSLRNQPQHF. DNA for the CDR3: TGCAGTATGTCACTGCGCAATCAGCCCCAGCATTTT.

A few counts support this clonotype. The chain is built from TRBV2 and TRBJ1-2, with 9 bases lining up with TRBD1. J was trimmed by 7 bases and V by 5 bases; bases with no gene match: 8. Germline-derived CDR1 and CDR2 are SNHLY and FYNNEI. The CDR3 extends over 14 amino acids. CDR3 residues: CASSSRDRVGGYTF. As DNA, the CDR3 is TGTGCCAGCAGTAGCCGGGACAGGGTAGGTGGCTACACCTTC.

The chain combines TRBV20-1 with TRBJ2-5; D may be TRBD2 (5 bases). Germline CDR1 is DFQATT and CDR2 is SNEGSKA (reference sequence). The CDR3 covers 13 residues. Trimming shortened V by 5 bases and J by 4 bases, and 14 bases separated the two germline ends. CDR3 in amino acids: CSAVQGRGETQYF. The DNA for the CDR3 is TGCAGTGCTGTGCAAGGGAGAGGAGAGACCCAGTACTTC.

In its sample, this clonotype was seen many times. The chain joins TRBV20-1 to TRBJ1-5; the D gene is possibly TRBD1 (5 bases). CDR1 and CDR2 (germline): DFQATT, SNEGSKA (reference sequence). V was trimmed by 1 base and J by 4 bases, leaving 5 bases between them. CDR3 size: 12 residues. CDR3 protein: CSARAGNQPQHF. The CDR3, as DNA: TGCAGTGCTAGAGCAGGGAATCAGCCCCAGCATTTT.

The chain is built from TRBV28 and TRBJ2-7; 8 bases are shared with TRBD2. The CDR3 sequence is 13 residues long. The germline V gene has CDR1 MDHEN and CDR2 SYDVKM. The junction had 4 bases not matched to a gene; V was cut back by 5 bases and J by 4 bases. This chain's CDR3 is CASSRTSPYEQYF. The CDR3 DNA reads TGTGCCAGCAGTCGGACTAGCCCATACGAGCAGTACTTC.